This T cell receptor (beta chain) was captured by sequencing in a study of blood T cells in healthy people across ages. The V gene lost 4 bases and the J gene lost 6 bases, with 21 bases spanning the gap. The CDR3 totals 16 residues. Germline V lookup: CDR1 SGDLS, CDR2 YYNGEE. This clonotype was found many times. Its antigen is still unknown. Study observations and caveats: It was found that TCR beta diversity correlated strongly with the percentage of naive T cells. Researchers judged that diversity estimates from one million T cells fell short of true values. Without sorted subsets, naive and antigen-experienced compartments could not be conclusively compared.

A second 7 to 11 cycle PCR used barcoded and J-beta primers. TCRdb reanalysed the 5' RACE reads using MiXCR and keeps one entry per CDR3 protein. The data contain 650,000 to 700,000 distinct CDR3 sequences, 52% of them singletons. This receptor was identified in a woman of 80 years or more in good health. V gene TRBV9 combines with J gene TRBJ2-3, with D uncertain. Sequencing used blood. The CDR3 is CASSRRRPASTDTQYF. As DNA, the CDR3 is TGTGCCAGCAGCCGGCGACGCCCCGCATCCACGGATACGCAGTATTTT.